This T cell receptor beta chain was sequenced during a study of T cells after yellow fever vaccination. Broader study findings: Boosting was followed by the reappearance of most primary-vaccination clones (around 96% CD4, roughly 90% CD8).

As concerns this clonotype: Its matching antigen is unknown.

By 5'RACE template switching, TCR cDNA was produced, with a universal primer site and UMIs added in the process. TCRdb recomputed calls from the 5' RACE reads with MiXCR, one row per CDR3 protein. Among 300,000 to 400,000 distinct CDR3 sequences listed, roughly 4.3% were seen once. V lost 0 bases, J lost 0 bases, and 6 bases lay in between. The CDR3 is 14 residues long. Germline V gene data show CDR1 as LGHNA and CDR2 as YSLEER. The sequences come from PBMCs, collected 5 days after the yellow fever booster vaccination. The sequence came from a man younger than 35 who received the YFV17D yellow fever vaccine. The V call is TRBV4-3, the J call TRBJ2-7; unclear D gene. The CDR3, as DNA: TGCGCCAGCAGCCAAGATACGAGCTCCTACGAGCAGTACTTC. Amino acid sequence: CASSQDTSSYEQYF.